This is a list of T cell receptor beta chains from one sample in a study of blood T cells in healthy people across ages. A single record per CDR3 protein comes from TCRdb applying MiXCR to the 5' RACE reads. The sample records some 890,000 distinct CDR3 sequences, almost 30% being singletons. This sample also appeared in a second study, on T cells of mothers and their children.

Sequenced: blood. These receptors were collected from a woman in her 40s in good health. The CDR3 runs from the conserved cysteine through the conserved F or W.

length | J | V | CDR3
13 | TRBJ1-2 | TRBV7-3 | CASSLSRNDGYTF
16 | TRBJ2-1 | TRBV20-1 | CSARVMGLETYNEQFF
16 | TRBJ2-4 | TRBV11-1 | CASSLAGLDGGGIQYF
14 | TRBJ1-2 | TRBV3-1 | CASSQGLRSYGYTF
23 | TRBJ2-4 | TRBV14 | CASSQDETDRGQLRGIAKNIQYF
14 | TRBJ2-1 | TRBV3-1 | CASSRDYSGREQFF
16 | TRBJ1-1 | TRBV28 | CASSHSPEVVRGVAFF
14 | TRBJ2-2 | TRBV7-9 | CASGYRGNTGELFF
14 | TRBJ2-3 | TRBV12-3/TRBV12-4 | CASNLRDSTGRQYF
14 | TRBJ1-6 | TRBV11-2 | CASSLAHRGSPLHF
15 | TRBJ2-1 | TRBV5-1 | CASSRAGVTYNEQFF
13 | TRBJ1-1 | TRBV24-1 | CATSDLMTGEAFF
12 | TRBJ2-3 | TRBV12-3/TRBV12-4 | CASRVLTDTQYF
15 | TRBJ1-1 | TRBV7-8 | CASSLGSGLDTEAFF
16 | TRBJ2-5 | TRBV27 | CASSSTVRGDLETQYF
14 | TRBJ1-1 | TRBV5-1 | CASSLDPGNTEAFF
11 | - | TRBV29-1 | CSAGRADIQYF
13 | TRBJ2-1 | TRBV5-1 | CASSLEPMREQFF
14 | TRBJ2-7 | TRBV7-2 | CASSLDSRDYEQYF
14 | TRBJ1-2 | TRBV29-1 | CSVTSGATNYGYTF
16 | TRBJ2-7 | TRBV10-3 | CAISELGTGSSYEQYF
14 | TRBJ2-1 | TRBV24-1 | CATRGSGGEDEQFF
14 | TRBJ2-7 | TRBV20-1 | CSVKQGADVSEQYF
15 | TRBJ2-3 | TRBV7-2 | CASSLRRGTTDTQYF
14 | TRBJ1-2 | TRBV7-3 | CASSLGQGEYGYTF
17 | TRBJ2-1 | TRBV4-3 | CASSQDSVLSSYNEQFF